Listed here are 15 T cell receptor beta chains from one sample, sequenced in a study of T cell clones after liver transplantation. Clones were sequenced by immunoSEQ multiplex PCR, and TCRdb holds only the in-frame ones, with some missing. The profile shows tens of thousands of clones, 75% to 90% of them singletons. The source material was CD4+ T cells from blood, sampled 12 months after liver transplant. Receptors originate from a human patient who received a liver transplant. The graft donor may have contributed some T cells.

The genes are TRBV7-2 and TRBJ2-4; D not resolved. CDR3 length equals 16 residues. Germline-derived CDR1 and CDR2 are SGHTA and FQGNSA. Trimming left V 1 base short and J 0 bases short, with 10 bases between. The CDR3 loop is CASSLDGQVAKNIQYF. The CDR3 DNA reads TGTGCCAGCAGCTTAGACGGCCAAGTAGCCAAAAACATTCAGTACTTC.

The chain recombines TRBV28 with TRBJ2-7; no reliable D call. The CDR3 is 12 residues long. Germline assignment: CDR1 MDHEN and CDR2 SYDVKM. Between the trimmed V and J ends, which lost 4 bases and 0 bases, there was a span of 4 bases. The CDR3 DNA follows: TGTGCCAGCAGTTACAGCTCCTACGAGCAGTACTTC. Its translation is CASSYSSYEQYF.

The chain couples TRBV6-6 to TRBJ1-5; tentative D call: TRBD1 (5 bases). The V end was cut by 0 bases, the J end by 6 bases, with 9 bases between. This CDR3 is built from 14 residues. CDR1 and CDR2 from the germline V gene are MNHNY and SVGAGI (reference sequence). The chain's CDR3 is CASSYSQGGQPQHF. CDR3 DNA sequence: TGTGCCAGCAGTTACTCGCAGGGCGGTCAGCCCCAGCATTTT.

The chain links TRBV2 to TRBJ2-1; D is possibly TRBD2 (6 bases). The CDR3 length is 11 residues. Germline V lookup: CDR1 SNHLY, CDR2 FYNNEI. The V end lost 9 bases, the J end lost 8 bases, and 11 bases lay between the germline ends. CDR3: CASQREHEQFF. The CDR3, as DNA: TGTGCCAGTCAACGGGAGCATGAGCAGTTCTTC.

The V call is TRBV9, the J call TRBJ2-7; 9 nucleotides match TRBD2. The CDR3 has 15 amino acids. Germline V gene sequence: CDR1 SGDLS, CDR2 YYNGEE. With 0 bases clipped from V and 2 bases from J, the junction kept 3 bases outside the gene matches. The DNA for the CDR3 is TGTGCCAGCAGCGTAGGGGCTAGCGGGACCTACGAGCAGTACTTC. Translating it yields CASSVGASGTYEQYF. Combining the CDR3 with reference TRBV9 and TRBJ2-7 gives the whole variable domain DSGVTQTPKHLITATGQRVTLRCSPRSGDLSVYWYQQSLDQGLQFLIQYYNGEERAKGNILERFSAQQFPDLHSELNLSSLELGDSALYFCASSVGASGTYEQYFGPGTRLTVT.

V and J are TRBV5-1 and TRBJ1-1; D is unresolved. This CDR3 comprises 14 residues. The germline V gene has CDR1 SGHRS and CDR2 YFSETQ. Between the trimmed V and J ends, which lost 0 bases and 4 bases, there was a span of 10 bases. CDR3 nucleotides: TGCGCCAGCAGCTTGGAATGGGAGGGCACTGAAGCTTTCTTT. Its translation: CASSLEWEGTEAFF.

The chain carries TRBV5-1 and TRBJ2-6; D is possibly TRBD1 (5 bases). The germline V gene has CDR1 SGHRS and CDR2 YFSETQ. Trimming pared 2 bases from V and 0 bases from J, leaving 12 bases between. This CDR3 has 17 amino acids. CDR3 amino acids: CASSFGQGFSGANVLTF. In nucleotides, the CDR3 is TGCGCCAGCAGCTTTGGGCAGGGATTCTCTGGGGCCAACGTCCTGACTTTC.

This sequence joins TRBV7-9 and TRBJ1-4; D unclear. Trimming pared 1 base from V and 0 bases from J, leaving 9 bases between. CDR3 length: 16 residues. Germline V gene data show CDR1 as SEHNR and CDR2 as FQNEAQ (reference sequence). The chain's CDR3 is CASSLVSGSTNEKLFF. The CDR3 nucleotides are TGTGCCAGCAGCTTAGTTTCGGGTTCAACTAATGAAAAACTGTTTTTT.

V and J are TRBV18 and TRBJ2-2, with a possible D match to TRBD2 (6 bases). The CDR3 is 14 residues long. The germline CDR1 and CDR2 sequences are KGHSH and LQKENI. The germline V and J ends were trimmed by 3 bases and 4 bases, with 9 bases remaining between them. CDR3 protein: CASSPDGSTGELFF. Here the CDR3 DNA reads TGTGCCAGCTCACCGGACGGGAGCACCGGGGAGCTGTTTTTT.

The V gene is TRBV19, the J gene TRBJ2-3, with D possibly being TRBD1 or TRBD2 (6 bases each). CDR1 is LNHDA and CDR2 is SQIVND in the germline V gene (reference sequence). The ends were cut back, 4 bases at V and 6 bases at J, with 17 bases in the middle. The CDR3 contains 15 residues. CDR3 DNA: TGTGCCAGTAGTACCCCGGGGGCCGGAGGGGATACGCAGTATTTT. Translation: CASSTPGAGGDTQYF.

The chain links TRBV30 to TRBJ2-2; the D gene is possibly TRBD1 (5 bases). The germline V gene encodes CDR1 GTSNPN and CDR2 SVGIG (reference sequence). The V end lost 5 bases, the J end lost 1 base, and 11 bases lay between the germline ends. This CDR3 comprises 14 residues. CDR3: CAWSARGNTGELFF. CDR3 DNA sequence: TGTGCCTGGTCGGCAAGGGGGAACACCGGGGAGCTGTTTTTT.

This chain uses TRBV5-6 with TRBJ2-3; D might be TRBD2 (5 bases). The CDR3 has 16 residues. V lost 4 bases and J 4 bases, leaving 19 bases between the germline ends. Per the germline V gene, CDR1 is SGHDT and CDR2 is YYEEEE. CDR3 protein: CASSARLVQRADTQYF. Written as DNA, the CDR3 is TGTGCCAGCAGCGCCAGGCTCGTTCAGAGGGCAGATACGCAGTATTTT. The whole variable domain, remainder taken from reference TRBV5-6 and TRBJ2-3, is DAGVTQSPTHLIKTRGQQVTLRCSPKSGHDTVSWYQQALGQGPQFIFQYYEEEERQRGNFPDRFSGHQFPNYSSELNVNALLLGDSALYLCASSARLVQRADTQYFGPGTRLTVL.

This chain joins TRBV18 and TRBJ2-3; the match to TRBD2 covers 12 bases. This CDR3 has 16 amino acids. V trimming: 6 bases; J trimming: 2 bases; junction bases outside the gene matches: 6. Germline V gene lookup returns CDR1 KGHSH and CDR2 LQKENI. The CDR3 region is CASSPPSGRVTDTQYF. The CDR3 nucleotides are TGTGCCAGCTCCCCCCCTAGCGGGAGGGTCACAGATACGCAGTATTTT.

This clone appeared once. The rearrangement links TRBV6-1 to TRBJ1-4, with 10 bases lining up with TRBD1. The CDR3 is 15 residues long. The germline V gene has CDR1 MNHNS and CDR2 SASEGT. V gave up 5 bases and J gave up 5 bases; unmatched junction bases: 5. The CDR3, as DNA: TGTGCCAGCAGTCCTCGGACAGGGGGGAATGAAAAACTGTTTTTT. This codes for CASSPRTGGNEKLFF.

The chain has TRBV6-6 and TRBJ1-1; a possible D gene is TRBD1 (5 bases). There are 15 residues in the CDR3. The V gene's germline CDR1 is MNHNY and CDR2 SVGAGI (reference sequence). Trimming removed 2 bases at V and 1 base at J, with 11 bases between. CDR3 sequence (DNA): TGTGCCAGCAGTTACGCCCCAACAGGGAACACTGAAGCTTTCTTT. It codes for CASSYAPTGNTEAFF.